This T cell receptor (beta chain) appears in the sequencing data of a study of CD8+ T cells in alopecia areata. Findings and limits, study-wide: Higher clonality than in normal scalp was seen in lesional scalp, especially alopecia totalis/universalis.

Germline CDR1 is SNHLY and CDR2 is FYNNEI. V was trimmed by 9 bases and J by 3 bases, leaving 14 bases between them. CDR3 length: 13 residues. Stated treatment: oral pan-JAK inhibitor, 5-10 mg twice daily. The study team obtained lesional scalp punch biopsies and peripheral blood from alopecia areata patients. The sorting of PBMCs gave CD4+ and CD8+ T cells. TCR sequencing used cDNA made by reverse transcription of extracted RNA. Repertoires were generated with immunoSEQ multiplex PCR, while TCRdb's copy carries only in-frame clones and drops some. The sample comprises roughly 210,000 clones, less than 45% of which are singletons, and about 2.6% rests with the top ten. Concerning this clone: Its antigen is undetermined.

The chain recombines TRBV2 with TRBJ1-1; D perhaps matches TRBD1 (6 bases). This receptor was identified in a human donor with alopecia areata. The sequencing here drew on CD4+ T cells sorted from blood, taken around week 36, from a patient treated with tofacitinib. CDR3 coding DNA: TGTGCCAGTTCACAGGGTGGTGACACTGAAGCTTTCTTT. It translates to CASSQGGDTEAFF.